One and the same sample provided the 23 T cell receptor beta chains below, sequenced in a study of CD8+CD57+ T cells in acquired aplastic anemia. Genomic DNA, serving as template, underwent TCR beta VDJ and CDR3 profiling. One entry per CDR3 protein, called by TCRdb with MiXCR from the reads. The data hold 150,000 or so distinct CDR3 sequences, with around half observed a single time. It was patients with CD8+CD57+ cell expansion by flow cytometry who were chosen for sequencing. Sample: sorted CD4+, CD8+, or CD8+CD57+ T cells (not recorded which) from PBMCs. The receptors derive from a human donor with aplastic anemia.

This clonotype was seen at least ten times. The J gene is TRBJ1-2, the V gene TRBV5-1, with no clear D. This CDR3 is built from 13 residues. The germline V gene has CDR1 SGHRS and CDR2 YFSETQ. V gave up 0 bases and J gave up 4 bases, with 7 bases separating them. The CDR3 nucleotides are TGCGCCAGCAGCTTGGGGACGGCCTATGGCTACACCTTC. It specifies CASSLGTAYGYTF. The whole variable domain, remainder taken from reference TRBV5-1 and TRBJ1-2, is KAGVTQTPRYLIKTRGQQVTLSCSPISGHRSVSWYQQTPGQGLQFLFEYFSETQRNKGNFPGRFSGRQFSNSRSEMNVSTLELGDSALYLCASSLGTAYGYTFGSGTRLTVV.

The V call is TRBV15, the J call TRBJ2-7; no firm D call. The length of the CDR3 is 13 residues. The V gene's germline CDR1 is LNHNV and CDR2 YYDKDF (reference sequence). V was pared by 0 bases and J by 4 bases, with 7 bases between. CDR3 amino acids: CATSRDLQYEQYF. The DNA of the CDR3 is TGTGCCACCAGCAGAGACCTTCAGTACGAGCAGTACTTC.

This clonotype was detected once. The chain employs TRBV20-1 and TRBJ2-7; 7 bases are shared with TRBD1. Germline V lookup: CDR1 DFQATT, CDR2 SNEGSKA (reference sequence). V gave up 2 bases and J gave up 9 bases; unmatched junction bases: 13. The CDR3 runs to 14 residues. The CDR3 loop is CSARTGQDLRGQYF. CDR3 coding DNA: TGCAGTGCTAGAACCGGACAGGACCTAAGGGGGCAGTACTTC.

The gene calls are TRBV7-2 and TRBJ2-7; D unclear. The CDR3 has 12 amino acids. Trimming stripped 5 bases from V and 7 bases from J, with 12 bases between. Per the germline V gene, CDR1 is SGHTA and CDR2 is FQGNSA. The CDR3: CASSQTGREQYF. CDR3 coding DNA: TGTGCCAGCAGCCAGACGGGCAGGGAGCAGTACTTC.

This chain's CDR3 is CAMKREGSYEQYF. CDR3 bases: TGTGCCATGAAGAGGGAAGGCTCCTACGAGCAGTACTTC. The V gene is TRBV10-3, the J gene TRBJ2-7, with D perhaps TRBD2 (5 bases). CDR1 and CDR2 from the germline V gene are ENHRY and SYGVKD. The CDR3 length is 13 residues. The V end lost 9 bases, the J end lost 0 bases, and 12 bases lay between the germline ends.

The V and J genes are TRBV19 and TRBJ2-7, with D perhaps matching TRBD2 (5 bases). Germline values: CDR1 LNHDA, CDR2 SQIVND (reference sequence). The CDR3 covers 13 residues. The germline V and J ends were trimmed by 2 bases and 5 bases, with 10 bases remaining between them. The CDR3 coding sequence is TGTGCCAGTAGTATAAGAAGGCGGGACGAGCAGTACTTC. It yields the protein CASSIRRRDEQYF.

This clonotype was counted ten times or more. The chain is built from TRBV4-2 and TRBJ1-2; no clear D. The CDR3 is 13 residues long. The V end was cut by 3 bases, the J end by 5 bases, with 10 bases between. Germline V CDR1 and CDR2: LGHNA, YNFKEQ. In nucleotides, the CDR3 is TGTGCCAGCAGCCAGCCTCAAGAGTATGGCTACACCTTC. It translates to CASSQPQEYGYTF.

This clonotype showed up just once. The chain combines TRBV20-1 with TRBJ2-6; maybe TRBD1 (6 bases). Germline V gene lookup returns CDR1 DFQATT and CDR2 SNEGSKA (reference sequence). This CDR3 comprises 16 residues. Trimming took off 3 bases at V and 1 base at J, with 13 bases between the two ends. The CDR3 DNA reads as TGCAGTGCTAGGGGTCAGGGGCCTTCTGGGGCCAACGTCCTGACTTTC. Translation gives CSARGQGPSGANVLTF.

The chain combines TRBV24-1 with TRBJ2-4; D not resolved. V lost 7 bases and J lost 4, with 13 bases in between. In germline, CDR1 is KGHDR, CDR2 SFDVKD. CDR3 length: 14 amino acids. The CDR3 loop is CATRGRALKNIQYF. CDR3 sequence (DNA): TGTGCCACCAGGGGCCGGGCCCTTAAAAACATTCAGTACTTC.

The chain has TRBV19 and TRBJ1-5, with TRBD1 matching 8 bases. After removal of 5 bases from V and 2 bases from J, the junction contained 8 bases not matched to a gene. CDR1 is LNHDA and CDR2 is SQIVND in the germline V gene (reference sequence). The CDR3 is 16 residues long. The CDR3 is CASSHGQGRGNQPQHF. Here the CDR3 DNA reads TGTGCCAGTAGTCATGGACAGGGTAGAGGCAATCAGCCCCAGCATTTT.

This clonotype appeared a single time. A much larger clone lies a single base off, so this may be a read error. The CDR3 ends on some other residue instead of the conserved phenylalanine or tryptophan, so this is likely a read error. This sequence joins TRBV5-4 and TRBJ2-2; D gene ambiguous. The germline CDR1 and CDR2 sequences are SGHNT and YYREEE (reference sequence). The CDR3 runs to 15 residues. Trimming removed 0 bases from V and 6 bases from J, with 12 bases in between. The CDR3 protein is CASSLEGRSPGELFL. CDR3 DNA: TGTGCCAGCAGCTTGGAGGGTCGATCTCCCGGGGAGCTGTTTTTA.

V gene TRBV29-1 combines with J gene TRBJ2-3; D perhaps matches TRBD1 (6 bases). The V end lost 7 bases, the J end lost 2 bases, and 13 bases lay between the germline ends. From germline, CDR1 is SQVTM and CDR2 ANQGSEA. The CDR3 sequence is 13 residues long. The CDR3 coding sequence is TGCAGCGCGAACAGGGCTGACACAGATACGCAGTATTTT. Protein product: CSANRADTDTQYF.

By share of the sample, this clonotype is medium-sized. The V call is TRBV2, the J call TRBJ1-2; D ambiguous. This CDR3 region has 12 residues. Between the trimmed V and J ends, which lost 1 base and 10 bases, there was a span of 10 bases. The germline V gene encodes CDR1 SNHLY and CDR2 FYNNEI. The chain's CDR3 is CASSEGRSFYTF. The CDR3 DNA reads TGTGCCAGCAGTGAAGGGCGTTCCTTCTACACCTTC.

This chain uses TRBV7-2 with TRBJ1-1; D remains ambiguous. Trimming cost V 2 bases and J 2 bases, with 9 bases left between them. CDR1 is SGHTA and CDR2 is FQGNSA in the germline V gene. The CDR3 sequence is 14 residues long. The CDR3 DNA sequence: TGTGCCAGCAGCTTACCGGTCCTCAACACTGAAGCTTTCTTT. It codes for CASSLPVLNTEAFF.

This clonotype was seen a handful of times. The rearrangement links TRBV2 to TRBJ1-1; 7 bases are a match to TRBD1. The CDR3 is 14 residues long. Trimming cost V 8 bases and J 4 bases; bases outside gene matches: 10. Per the germline V gene, CDR1 is SNHLY and CDR2 is FYNNEI. This CDR3 is CASLRQGTGTEAFF. The CDR3 DNA reads TGTGCCAGCCTAAGACAGGGTACGGGCACTGAAGCTTTCTTT.

V and J are TRBV20-1 and TRBJ2-7, with 12 bases identical to TRBD1. Germline assignment: CDR1 DFQATT and CDR2 SNEGSKA (reference sequence). V shed 5 bases and J 4 bases; nucleotides not matched to a gene: 9. The length of the CDR3 is 15 residues. The CDR3 loop reads CSAPRRGQGAYEQYF. For the CDR3, the DNA is TGCAGTGCTCCCCGACGGGGACAGGGGGCTTACGAGCAGTACTTC.

This clonotype was observed many times. The gene calls are TRBV6-1 and TRBJ1-2, with 8 bases identical to TRBD1. V shed 5 bases, J shed 4 bases, and the junction held 3 bases outside the gene matches. The CDR3 loop spans 13 amino acids. Per germline, CDR1 MNHNS and CDR2 SASEGT. CDR3 sequence: CASSPTGGYGYTF. The CDR3 nucleotides read TGTGCCAGCAGTCCTACAGGGGGCTATGGCTACACCTTC.

The gene calls are TRBV11-2 and TRBJ1-1; TRBD1 is a possible D gene (6 bases). V was cut by 5 bases and J by 1 base, with 20 bases left in between. The CDR3 length is 17 residues. Germline CDR1 is SGHAT and CDR2 is FQNNGV. The CDR3 region is CASSTRMSQGGNTEAFF. CDR3 nucleotide sequence: TGTGCCAGCAGCACGCGAATGTCACAGGGAGGGAACACTGAAGCTTTCTTT.

On this clonotype: This may come from a read error, since a much larger clone is one base off. The V and J genes are TRBV11-1 and TRBJ2-7; D assignment may be TRBD1 or TRBD2 (5 bases each). CDR3 length: 15 amino acids. CDR1 SGHAT and CDR2 FQDESV come from the germline V gene (reference sequence). The CDR3 DNA is TGTGCCAGCAGCTTACTACAGAATGGGACCTACGAGCGGTACGTC. As protein: CASSLLQNGTYERYV.

This sequence joins TRBV11-1 and TRBJ2-1; 11 nucleotides agree with TRBD2. Germline V gene sequence: CDR1 SGHAT, CDR2 FQDESV (reference sequence). The CDR3 contains 16 residues. Trimming cost V 4 bases and J 4 bases; bases outside gene matches: 6. CDR3 bases: TGTGCCAGCAGCTCCACATTAGCGGGGGGGTACAATGAGCAGTTCTTC. Protein sequence: CASSSTLAGGYNEQFF.

V usage is TRBV19 and J usage is TRBJ1-5, with D hard to call. The CDR3 runs to 12 residues. V was clipped by 3 bases and J by 11 bases, with 11 bases between them. The germline gives CDR1 LNHDA, CDR2 SQIVND (reference sequence). The CDR3 reads CASSIGPSAQHF. Written as DNA, the CDR3 is TGTGCCAGTAGTATTGGGCCATCAGCCCAGCATTTT.

As concerns this clonotype: A junction end diverges from the germline sequence, so it may reflect a read error. The chain links TRBV4-2 to TRBJ2-5, with TRBD1 matching over 10 bases. The CDR3 extends over 16 amino acids. Germline V gene lookup returns CDR1 LGHNA and CDR2 YNFKEQ. CDR3 residues: CASSQELDRGRETQHF. The DNA for the CDR3 is TGTGCCAGCAGCCAAGAACTCGACAGGGGGCGAGAGACCCAGCACTTC.

This clonotype came up a few times. The V gene is TRBV10-3, the J gene TRBJ2-5; D gene uncertain. Germline V CDR1 and CDR2: ENHRY, SYGVKD. This CDR3 comprises 12 residues. Deletions cut 6 bases from V and 5 bases from J, with 10 bases between. In nucleotides, the CDR3 is TGTGCCATCAGCCAGAGATGGGAGACCCAGTACTTC. Encoded protein: CAISQRWETQYF.